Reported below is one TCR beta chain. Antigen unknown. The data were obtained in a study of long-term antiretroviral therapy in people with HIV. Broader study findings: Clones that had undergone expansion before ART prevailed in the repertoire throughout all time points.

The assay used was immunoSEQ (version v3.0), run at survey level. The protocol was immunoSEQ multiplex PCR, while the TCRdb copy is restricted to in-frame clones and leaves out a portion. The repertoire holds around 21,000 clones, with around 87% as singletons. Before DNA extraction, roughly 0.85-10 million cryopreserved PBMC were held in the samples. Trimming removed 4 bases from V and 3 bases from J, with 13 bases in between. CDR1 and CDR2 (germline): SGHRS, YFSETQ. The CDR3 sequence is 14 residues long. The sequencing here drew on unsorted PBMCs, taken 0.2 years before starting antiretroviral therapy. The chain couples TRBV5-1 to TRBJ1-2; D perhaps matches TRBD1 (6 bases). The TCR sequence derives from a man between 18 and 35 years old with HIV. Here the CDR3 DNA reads TGCGCCAGCAGCCCCGGACAGATGTACTATGGCTACACCTTC. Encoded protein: CASSPGQMYYGYTF.